The TCR beta chain described here comes from a study of long-term antiretroviral therapy in people with HIV. The J segment lost 4 bases and the V segment lost 7 bases, leaving 2 bases of the junction unmatched. The CDR3 contains 12 residues. Germline V CDR1 and CDR2: SGDLS, YYNGEE. Survey-level resolution applied to immunoSEQ assay v3.0. The repertoire was sequenced with immunoSEQ multiplex PCR; TCRdb's copy has only in-frame clones and lacks some. Among around 9,800 clones, around 81% were seen once, and the ten largest hold about 17%. General observations from the study: Diversity increased after ART yet remained lower than in transplant donor controls.

On this clone: Its antigen is not known.

Specimens held about 0.9-11 million cryopreserved PBMC prior to DNA extraction. This specimen consisted of unsorted PBMCs, obtained 1.8 years after starting antiretroviral therapy. This TCR came from a man aged 35 to 55 with HIV. The rearrangement uses TRBV9 and TRBJ1-2, with 9 bases that match TRBD1. DNA for the CDR3: TGTGCCAGCGGGGACAGGGTCTATGGCTACACCTTC. Protein sequence: CASGDRVYGYTF.